The clone carrying this T cell receptor beta chain was recorded only once. Its antigen is currently unknown. The record originates from a study of cytomegalovirus exposure and HLA in healthy donors. Points from the study as a whole: The study labeled about 160 TCR beta chains cytomegalovirus-associated. It was confirmed in vitro that a few of the CMV-associated chains were specific for CMV antigens.

Generated by immunoSEQ multiplex PCR, the TCRdb table keeps only in-frame clones and is missing some. The repertoire has more than 90,000 clones, approximately 93% of them found once; the top ten carry less than 1.5%. The ends were cut back, 1 base at V and 0 bases at J, with 14 bases in the middle. The germline gives CDR1 SGHRS, CDR2 YFSETQ. CDR3 length equals 17 residues. The receptor was derived from a woman younger than 45 in good health and CMV-seropositive. Sequenced: PBMCs. The rearrangement links TRBV5-1 to TRBJ2-1, with D perhaps TRBD2 (5 bases). CDR3 residues: CASSLLWTGSSYNEQFF. The CDR3 region has the DNA TGCGCCAGCAGCTTGTTGTGGACTGGAAGCTCCTACAATGAGCAGTTCTTC.